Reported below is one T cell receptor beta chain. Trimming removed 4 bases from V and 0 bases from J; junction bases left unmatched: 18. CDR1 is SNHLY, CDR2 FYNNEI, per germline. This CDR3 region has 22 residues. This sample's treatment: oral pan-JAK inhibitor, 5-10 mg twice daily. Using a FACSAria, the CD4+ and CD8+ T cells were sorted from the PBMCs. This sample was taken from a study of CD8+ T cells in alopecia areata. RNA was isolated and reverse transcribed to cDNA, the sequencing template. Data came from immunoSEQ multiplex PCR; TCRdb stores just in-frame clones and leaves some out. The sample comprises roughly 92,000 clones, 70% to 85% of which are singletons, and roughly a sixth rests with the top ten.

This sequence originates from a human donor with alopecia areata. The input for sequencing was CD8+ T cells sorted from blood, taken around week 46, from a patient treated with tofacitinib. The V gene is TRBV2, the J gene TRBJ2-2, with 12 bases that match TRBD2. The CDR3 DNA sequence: TGTGCCAGCAGTGCTTTTTATACCCCGACTAGCGGGGGAGGAACGAACACCGGGGAGCTGTTTTTT. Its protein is CASSAFYTPTSGGGTNTGELFF.